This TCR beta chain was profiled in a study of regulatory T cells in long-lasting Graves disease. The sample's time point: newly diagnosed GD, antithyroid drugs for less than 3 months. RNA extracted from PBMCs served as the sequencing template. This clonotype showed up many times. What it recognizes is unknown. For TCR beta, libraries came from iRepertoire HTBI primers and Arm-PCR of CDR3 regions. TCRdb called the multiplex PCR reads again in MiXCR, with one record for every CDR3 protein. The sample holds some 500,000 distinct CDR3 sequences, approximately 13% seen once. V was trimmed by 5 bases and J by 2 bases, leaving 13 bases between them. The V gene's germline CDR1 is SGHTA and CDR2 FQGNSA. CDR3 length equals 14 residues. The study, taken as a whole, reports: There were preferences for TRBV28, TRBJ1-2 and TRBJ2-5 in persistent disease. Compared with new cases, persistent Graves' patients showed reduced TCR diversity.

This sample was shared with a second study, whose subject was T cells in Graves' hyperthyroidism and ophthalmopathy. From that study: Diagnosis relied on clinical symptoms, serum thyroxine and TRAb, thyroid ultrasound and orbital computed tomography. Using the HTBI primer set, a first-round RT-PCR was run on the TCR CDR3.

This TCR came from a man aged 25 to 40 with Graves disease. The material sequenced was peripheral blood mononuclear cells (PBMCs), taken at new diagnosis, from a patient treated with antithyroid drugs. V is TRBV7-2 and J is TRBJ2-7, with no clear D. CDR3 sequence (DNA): TGTGCCAGCAGCGCTGCCGTAAGCACCTACGAGCAGTACTTC. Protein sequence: CASSAAVSTYEQYF.